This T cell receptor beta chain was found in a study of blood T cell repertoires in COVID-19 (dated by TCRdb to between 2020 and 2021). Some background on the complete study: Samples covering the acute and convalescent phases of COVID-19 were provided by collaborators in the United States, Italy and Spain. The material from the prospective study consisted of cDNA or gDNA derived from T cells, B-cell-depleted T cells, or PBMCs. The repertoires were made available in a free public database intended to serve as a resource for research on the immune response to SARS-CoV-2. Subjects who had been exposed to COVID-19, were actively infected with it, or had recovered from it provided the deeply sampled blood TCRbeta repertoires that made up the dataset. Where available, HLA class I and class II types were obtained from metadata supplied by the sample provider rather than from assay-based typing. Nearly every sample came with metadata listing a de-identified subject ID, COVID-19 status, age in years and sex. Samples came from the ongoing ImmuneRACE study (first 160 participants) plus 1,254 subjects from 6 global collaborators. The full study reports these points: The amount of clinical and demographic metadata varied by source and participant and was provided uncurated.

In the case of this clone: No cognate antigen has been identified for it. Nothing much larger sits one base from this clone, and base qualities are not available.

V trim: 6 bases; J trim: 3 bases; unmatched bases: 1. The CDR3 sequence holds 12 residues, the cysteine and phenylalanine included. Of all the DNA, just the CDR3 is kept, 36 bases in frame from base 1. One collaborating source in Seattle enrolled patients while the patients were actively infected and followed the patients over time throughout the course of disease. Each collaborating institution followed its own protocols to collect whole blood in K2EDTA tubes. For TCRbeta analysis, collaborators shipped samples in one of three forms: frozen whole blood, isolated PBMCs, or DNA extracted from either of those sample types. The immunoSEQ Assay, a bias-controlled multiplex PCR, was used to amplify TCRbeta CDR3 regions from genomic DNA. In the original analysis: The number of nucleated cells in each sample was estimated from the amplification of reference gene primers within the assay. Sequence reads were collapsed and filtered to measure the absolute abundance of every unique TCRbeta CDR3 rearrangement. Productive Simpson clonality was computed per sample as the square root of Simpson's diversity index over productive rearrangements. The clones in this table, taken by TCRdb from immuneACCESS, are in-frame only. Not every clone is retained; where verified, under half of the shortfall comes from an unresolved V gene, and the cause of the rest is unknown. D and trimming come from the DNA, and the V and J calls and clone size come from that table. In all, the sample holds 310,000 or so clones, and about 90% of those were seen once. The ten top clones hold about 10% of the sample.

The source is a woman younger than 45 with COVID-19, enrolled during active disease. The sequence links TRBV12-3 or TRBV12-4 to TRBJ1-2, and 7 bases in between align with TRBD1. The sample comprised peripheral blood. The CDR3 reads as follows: CASRTGYYGYTF. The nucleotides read TGTGCCAGCAGGACAGGGTACTATGGCTACACCTTC.